What follows are 28 T cell receptor beta chains derived from one specimen sequenced in a study of T cell responses to AZD1222 COVID-19 vaccine. The repertoire was sequenced with immunoSEQ multiplex PCR; TCRdb's copy has only in-frame clones and lacks some. Here the sample spans around 60,000 clones, roughly four fifths being singletons. Sample: peripheral blood, taken 28 days after the second AZD1222 dose. The receptors were gathered from an adult who received the AZD1222 COVID-19 vaccine.

The chain has TRBV5-5 and TRBJ2-5; 8 bases match TRBD2. Per germline, CDR1 SGHKS and CDR2 YYEKEE (reference sequence). V lost 4 bases, J lost 4 bases, and 9 bases stayed unmatched. The CDR3 is made up of 15 amino acids. The CDR3 loop reads CASSQSGLGLETQYF. DNA of the CDR3: TGTGCCAGCAGCCAATCGGGACTAGGATTAGAGACCCAGTACTTC.

The chain links TRBV3-1 (or the pseudogene TRBV3-2) to TRBJ1-2; D gene unclear. The germline CDR1 and CDR2 sequences are LGHDT and YNNKEL (reference sequence). The length of the CDR3 is 12 residues. The germline V and J ends were trimmed by 5 bases and 5 bases, with 9 bases remaining between them. The CDR3 region is CASSALGYGYTF. In DNA form, the CDR3 reads TGTGCCAGCAGCGCTCTGGGATATGGCTACACCTTC.

The genes are TRBV3-1 (or the pseudogene TRBV3-2) and TRBJ1-4; unclear D gene. This CDR3 spans 15 amino acids. Germline V gives CDR1 LGHDT, CDR2 YNNKEL (reference sequence). Deletions cut 6 bases from V and 0 bases from J, with 11 bases between. The CDR3 region is CASRPSEATNEKLFF. For the CDR3, the DNA is TGTGCCAGCAGACCCTCCGAAGCAACTAATGAAAAACTGTTTTTT.

The chain combines TRBV9 with TRBJ1-1; no clear D. V lost 0 bases to trimming and J lost 1 base, with 13 bases between them. The germline V gene encodes CDR1 SGDLS and CDR2 YYNGEE. The CDR3 runs to 16 residues. The CDR3 loop reads CASSVGSEWGNTEAFF. The CDR3 bases are TGTGCCAGCAGCGTAGGATCTGAATGGGGGAACACTGAAGCTTTCTTT.

The rearrangement joins TRBV7-3 to TRBJ2-1; 8 bases match TRBD1. J gave up 8 bases and V 2 bases, and 8 bases lay outside the gene matches. The CDR3 has 15 amino acids. CDR1 SGHTA and CDR2 FQGTGA come from the germline V gene. Written as DNA, the CDR3 is TGTGCCAGCAGCTTATCTCAGGGGGCGGTGGATGAGCAGTTCTTC. This translates into CASSLSQGAVDEQFF.

The chain employs TRBV6-1 and TRBJ2-7, with D uncertain. Germline assignment: CDR1 MNHNS and CDR2 SASEGT. The CDR3 loop spans 12 amino acids. With 2 bases removed from V and 5 bases from J, the gap between germline ends came to 7 bases. The CDR3 is CASSERIHEQYF. In nucleotides, the CDR3 is TGTGCCAGCAGTGAAAGGATCCACGAGCAGTACTTC.

This sequence joins TRBV30 and TRBJ1-1, with TRBD1 matching over 9 bases. The germline V gene has CDR1 GTSNPN and CDR2 SVGIG (reference sequence). The CDR3 runs 15 residues. Trimming cost V 7 bases and J 4 bases; bases outside gene matches: 13. CDR3 sequence (DNA): TGTGCCTCCAGCCGGACAGGGGAGTCGGGCACTGAAGCTTTCTTT. It translates to CASSRTGESGTEAFF.

V usage is TRBV27 and J usage is TRBJ2-2; TRBD1 matches 7 bases. Per germline, CDR1 MNHEY and CDR2 SMNVEV (reference sequence). Trimming cost V 8 bases and J 4 bases; bases outside gene matches: 7. The CDR3 length is 14 residues. CDR3 sequence: CASSLAGGTGELFF. CDR3 DNA sequence: TGTGCCAGCTCTCTGGCAGGGGGCACCGGGGAGCTGTTTTTT.

By sample fraction, this clone is hyperexpanded (1% or more). The chain couples TRBV20-1 to TRBJ1-4, with a weak D call TRBD1 (5 bases). V was pared by 3 bases and J by 0 bases, with 11 bases between. CDR1 and CDR2 (germline): DFQATT, SNEGSKA (reference sequence). The CDR3 runs to 15 residues. The CDR3, as DNA: TGCAGTGCTAGTATAGACAGTGCAACTAATGAAAAACTGTTTTTT. Protein sequence: CSASIDSATNEKLFF.

The chain carries TRBV7-2 and TRBJ2-1, with a tentative D call TRBD2 (6 bases). V lost 4 bases and J 2 bases, leaving 12 bases between the germline ends. The CDR3 contains 15 residues. Germline assignment: CDR1 SGHTA and CDR2 FQGNSA. As DNA, the CDR3 is TGTGCCAGCAGCTGGAGTGCGGGGACCTACAATGAGCAGTTCTTC. Encoded protein: CASSWSAGTYNEQFF.

The chain couples TRBV19 to TRBJ2-5; 7 nucleotides agree with TRBD1. The CDR3 totals 15 residues. V shed 5 bases, J shed 2 bases, and the junction held 8 bases outside the gene matches. CDR1 is LNHDA, CDR2 SQIVND, per germline (reference sequence). The CDR3 DNA follows: TGTGCCAGTAGTTCACAGGGGTCAGGACAAGAGACCCAGTACTTC. Encoded protein: CASSSQGSGQETQYF.

The CDR3 protein is CASIGQGAYEQYF. For the CDR3, the DNA is TGTGCCAGCATAGGGCAGGGGGCCTACGAGCAGTACTTC. This rearrangement joins TRBV6-5 to TRBJ2-7, with 7 bases identical to TRBD1. Germline CDR1 reads MNHEY; CDR2 reads SVGAGI. There are 13 residues in the CDR3. The V segment lost 7 bases and the J segment 2 bases; nucleotides outside the gene matches: 5.

The V call is TRBV7-9, the J call TRBJ2-1, with 8 nucleotides matching TRBD2. This CDR3 has 15 residues. Germline-derived CDR1 and CDR2 are SEHNR and FQNEAQ (reference sequence). V trimming: 6 bases; J trimming: 3 bases; junction bases outside the gene matches: 7. CDR3 sequence: CASRPSGSGYNEQFF. For the CDR3, the DNA is TGTGCCAGCAGACCAAGCGGGAGCGGCTACAATGAGCAGTTCTTC.

V and J are TRBV4-2 and TRBJ1-2; D is possibly TRBD1 (5 bases). This CDR3 has 12 residues. CDR1 LGHNA and CDR2 YNFKEQ come from the germline V gene. The V end was cut by 5 bases, the J end by 6 bases, with 10 bases between. CDR3 sequence reads: CASSRGKDGYTF. The DNA of the CDR3 is TGTGCCAGCAGCAGGGGAAAGGATGGCTACACCTTC.

The rearrangement uses TRBV11-2 and TRBJ2-3; TRBD1 aligns across 8 bases. Germline CDR1 reads SGHAT; CDR2 reads FQNNGV. This CDR3 is 14 amino acids long. V was pared by 4 bases and J by 4 bases, with 4 bases of the junction left unmatched. The CDR3 region has the DNA TGTGCCAGCAGCTCTCGGACAGGGTCAGATACGCAGTATTTT. Its translation is CASSSRTGSDTQYF.

This rearrangement joins TRBV2 to TRBJ2-7; the match to TRBD1 covers 10 bases. The CDR3 has 14 amino acids. Germline-derived CDR1 and CDR2 are SNHLY and FYNNEI. The trim removed 3 bases at V and 6 bases at J, leaving 5 bases unmatched. The CDR3: CASSEVTGGGEQYF. The CDR3 nucleotides are TGTGCCAGCAGTGAGGTGACAGGGGGCGGCGAGCAGTACTTC.

This clone appeared once. CDR3 sequence reads: CASSDPELAADEQFF. The CDR3 bases are TGTGCCAGCAGTGACCCGGAGCTAGCCGCCGATGAGCAGTTCTTC. The chain has TRBV25-1 and TRBJ2-1; weak D call: TRBD2 (5 bases). CDR3 length: 15 residues. V was trimmed by 3 bases and J by 8 bases, leaving 17 bases between them. The germline V gene has CDR1 MGHDK and CDR2 SYGVNS.

The rearrangement links TRBV10-2 to TRBJ2-7, with no clear D. V lost 9 bases and J lost 3, with 9 bases in between. The CDR3 is 11 residues long. The germline gives CDR1 WSHSY, CDR2 SAAADI. CDR3 DNA sequence: TGCGCCAGTGGCGGCTACTACGAGCAGTACTTC. It codes for CASGGYYEQYF.

The sample holds a few counts of this clone. The chain carries TRBV2 and TRBJ1-5, with a tentative D call TRBD1 (5 bases). The length of the CDR3 is 13 residues. CDR1 is SNHLY and CDR2 is FYNNEI in the germline V gene. Trimming took 4 bases from V and 5 from J, leaving 9 bases between them. The CDR3 DNA reads as TGTGCCAGCAGTGCCAGGGCGGATCAGCCCCAGCATTTT. This gives the protein CASSARADQPQHF.

The chain couples TRBV7-2 to TRBJ2-6; the D is unclear. This CDR3 has 17 amino acids. Trimming removed 5 bases from V and 0 bases from J, with 14 bases in between. Germline assignment: CDR1 SGHTA and CDR2 FQGNSA. The CDR3 protein is CASSPQVSSSGANVLTF. The CDR3 DNA reads as TGTGCCAGCAGCCCCCAGGTCAGCTCCTCTGGGGCCAACGTCCTGACTTTC.

The rearrangement links TRBV28 to TRBJ1-2, with D perhaps matching TRBD1 (6 bases). The CDR3 runs 14 residues. The V gene's germline CDR1 is MDHEN and CDR2 SYDVKM. The V and J ends lost 2 bases and 2 bases respectively, with 9 bases between them. CDR3 sequence: CASSLGGANYGYTF. For the CDR3, the DNA is TGTGCCAGCAGTTTAGGGGGCGCGAACTATGGCTACACCTTC.

The chain links TRBV29-1 to TRBJ1-1; TRBD1 is a possible D gene (6 bases). V shed 8 bases and J shed 1 base, with 14 bases lying between them. The CDR3 contains 13 residues. Germline CDR1 SQVTM, CDR2 ANQGSEA. CDR3 sequence reads: CSSAWGPNTEAFF. DNA of the CDR3: TGCAGCTCTGCTTGGGGGCCGAACACTGAAGCTTTCTTT.

The chain carries TRBV5-6 and TRBJ2-5; TRBD1 is a possible D gene (6 bases). V dropped 1 base and J dropped 5 bases, with 9 bases sitting between them. This CDR3 has 13 amino acids. Germline V gives CDR1 SGHDT, CDR2 YYEEEE. Here the CDR3 reads CASSLTGFETQYF. CDR3 in DNA: TGTGCCAGCAGCTTGACAGGGTTCGAGACCCAGTACTTC.

This chain joins TRBV28 and TRBJ1-5; TRBD1 matches 7 bases. The CDR3 loop spans 13 amino acids. After removal of 6 bases from V and 3 bases from J, the junction contained 2 bases not matched to a gene. Germline CDR1 MDHEN, CDR2 SYDVKM. CDR3 DNA: TGTGCCAGCAGGACAGGGACCAATCAGCCCCAGCATTTT. Translation: CASRTGTNQPQHF.

The J gene is TRBJ2-2, the V gene TRBV7-3, with 10 bases identical to TRBD1. The CDR3 is 16 amino acids. With 3 bases clipped from V and 4 bases from J, the junction kept 5 bases outside the gene matches. Germline lookup yields CDR1 SGHTA and CDR2 FQGTGA. CDR3 sequence: CASSFRGTGVTGELFF. CDR3 nucleotides: TGTGCCAGCAGCTTCCGTGGGACAGGGGTCACCGGGGAGCTGTTTTTT. Full variable domain (remainder filled in from reference TRBV7-3 and TRBJ2-2): GAGVSQTPSNKVTEKGKYVELRCDPISGHTALYWYRQSLGQGPEFLIYFQGTGAADDSGLPNDRFFAVRPEGSVSTLKIQRTERGDSAVYLCASSFRGTGVTGELFFGEGSRLTVL.

The gene calls are TRBV28 and TRBJ2-5; tentatively, D is TRBD2 (5 bases). Germline V gene data show CDR1 as MDHEN and CDR2 as SYDVKM. With 4 bases removed from V and 9 bases from J, the gap between germline ends came to 12 bases. The CDR3 runs 12 residues. The CDR3 DNA is TGTGCCAGCAGTTCGACCCTCGGGGCCCAGTACTTC. It specifies CASSSTLGAQYF.

The chain carries TRBV27 and TRBJ2-1, with 12 positions matching TRBD2. CDR1 and CDR2 from the germline V gene are MNHEY and SMNVEV (reference sequence). V shed 4 bases, J shed 7 bases, and the junction held 2 bases outside the gene matches. The CDR3 totals 14 residues. As DNA, the CDR3 is TGTGCCAGCAGTTCTAGCGGGAGGGGAAATGAGCAGTTCTTC. As protein: CASSSSGRGNEQFF.

The chain links TRBV9 to TRBJ2-1; possible D gene TRBD1, 5 bases. The CDR3 length is 15 residues. The V end was cut by 0 bases, the J end by 12 bases, with 19 bases between. Germline-derived CDR1 and CDR2 are SGDLS and YYNGEE. CDR3 residues: CASSVGTSGRDWQFF. In nucleotides, the CDR3 is TGTGCCAGCAGCGTAGGGACCTCAGGGCGAGATTGGCAGTTCTTC.